This T cell receptor (beta chain) is drawn from a study of cytomegalovirus exposure and HLA in healthy donors. As to this clone: Antigen specificity is unknown.

The CDR3 runs 14 residues. Germline CDR1 reads SGHVS; CDR2 reads FQNEAQ. The PCR employed 60 Vbeta primers together with 13 Jbeta primers. Methods used by the authors: About 9.9 million shared chains were among about 80 million unique TCR beta chains counted in a later analysis. Assay used: immunoSEQ multiplex PCR; TCRdb lists only in-frame clones, some missing. That table supplies the V and J calls and clone size; D and trimming were determined from the DNA. The repertoire holds some 150,000 clones, over 75% seen once, with about 0.62% in the top ten. Study outcomes and limitations: With later analysis, a missense DCLRE1C variant became linked to TCR beta V- and J-gene trimming. A later analysis reportedly found fewer N-insertions in an Asian-associated ancestry cluster than the roughly 680-donor mean. It was approximately 150 TCR beta chains that were listed as cytomegalovirus-associated.

Sequencing used PBMCs. The source of this sequence is a male donor in good health and CMV-seronegative. The chain carries TRBV7-8 and TRBJ2-5; D may be TRBD1 (5 bases). The J call may be in error: the DNA end matches TRBJ2-7 better. The CDR3 sequence is CASSLVDMAYEQYF. The CDR3 nucleotides read TGTGCCAGCAGCTTAGTGGACATGGCCTACGAGCAGTACTTC.